The entry below describes one T cell receptor beta chain. No antigen is known for it. These data come from a study of cytomegalovirus exposure and HLA in healthy donors. Across the whole study: The roughly 120 million unique TCR beta sequences, from approximately 170 million T cells, were found by an earlier analysis. Study-level results: Using the classifier, cytomegalovirus status was reportedly diagnosed with high specificity and sensitivity.

The length of the CDR3 is 15 residues. Trimming cost V 4 bases and J 1 base, with 11 bases left between them. Germline CDR1 and CDR2: SNHLY and FYNNEI. Researchers ran the PCR with 60 Vbeta and 13 Jbeta primers. Some clones are missing from TCRdb's copy, which holds only in-frame ones; the method was immunoSEQ multiplex PCR. The sample carries around 180,000 clones, 60% to 85% recorded once. This TCR derives from a woman in her forties in good health and CMV-seronegative. Sequencing was performed on PBMCs. V is TRBV2 and J is TRBJ1-5; the D is unclear. The CDR3 sequence: CASSVGRRSNQPQHF. DNA for the CDR3: TGTGCCAGCAGTGTTGGCCGGAGGAGCAATCAGCCCCAGCATTTT.